These 4 T cell receptor beta chains were sequenced from one sample in a study of T cells in tuberculosis. Clones were sequenced by immunoSEQ multiplex PCR, and TCRdb holds only the in-frame ones, with some missing. Counted here are about 23,000 clones, just under 97% occurring once; the ten biggest clones make up approximately 8.8%. The sample comprised PBMCs. The receptor set was obtained from a donor between 10 and 35 years old with latent tuberculosis or without tuberculosis infection.

The chain joins TRBV6-5 to TRBJ1-5; possible D gene TRBD1, 5 bases. The CDR3 covers 13 residues. The germline V gene has CDR1 MNHEY and CDR2 SVGAGI. Trimming pared 0 bases from V and 11 bases from J, leaving 11 bases between. CDR3 amino acids: CASSYSPGEAQHF. As DNA, the CDR3 is TGTGCCAGCAGTTACTCGCCGGGGGAGGCCCAGCATTTT.

The V gene is TRBV5-4, the J gene TRBJ2-7; 14 bases map to TRBD2. CDR1 and CDR2 from the germline V gene are SGHNT and YYREEE (reference sequence). This CDR3 has 15 amino acids. Losses at the gene ends were 4 bases for V and 3 bases for J; bases not matched to a gene: 3. The CDR3 reads CASSLGTSGGYEQYV. CDR3 bases: TGTGCCAGCAGCCTAGGGACTAGCGGGGGCTACGAGCAGTACGTC.

J is TRBJ2-2 and V is TRBV6-1, with 11 bases lining up with TRBD1. The CDR3 has 17 amino acids. Per germline, CDR1 MNHNS and CDR2 SASEGT. V lost 5 bases, J lost 5 bases, and 10 bases stayed unmatched. The CDR3 region is CASSQDPWDRGTGELFF. The CDR3 coding sequence is TGTGCCAGCAGTCAAGACCCCTGGGACAGGGGGACCGGGGAGCTGTTTTTT.

This chain uses TRBV19 with TRBJ1-1; unclear D gene. CDR3 length: 15 residues. Germline V CDR1 and CDR2: LNHDA, SQIVND (reference sequence). Trimming took 1 base from V and 0 from J, leaving 9 bases between them. Written as DNA, the CDR3 is TGTGCCAGTAGTATAGGAGGCCAGTTGAACACTGAAGCTTTCTTT. Protein product: CASSIGGQLNTEAFF.